Presented here are 17 T cell receptor beta chains from one specimen sequenced in a study of T cells after yellow fever vaccination. TCRdb passed the 5' RACE reads through MiXCR, listing each CDR3 protein once. The profile shows around 610,000 distinct CDR3 sequences, roughly 14% of them singletons. The sequencing here drew on PBMCs, taken on the day of the yellow fever booster vaccination. These receptors all come from a man between 25 and 39 years old who received the YFV17D yellow fever vaccine.

This clonotype showed up just a few times. This sequence joins TRBV25-1 and TRBJ2-2; D is possibly TRBD1 (5 bases). Looked up from germline, CDR1 is MGHDK and CDR2 is SYGVNS. The V end was cut by 5 bases, the J end by 0 bases, with 7 bases between. The CDR3 spans 14 residues. Written as DNA, the CDR3 is TGTGCCAGCAGTAAGGGGTCGAACACCGGGGAGCTGTTTTTT. This gives the protein CASSKGSNTGELFF.

Ten or more counts support this clonotype. The chain is built from TRBV12-3 or TRBV12-4 and TRBJ1-2, with a tentative D call TRBD1 (6 bases). This CDR3 is built from 15 residues. Trimming stripped 1 base from V and 4 bases from J, with 13 bases between. CDR3 coding DNA: TGTGCCAGCAGTTTAGAGACAGGTTTATCCTATGGCTACACCTTC. It codes for CASSLETGLSYGYTF.

The rearrangement uses TRBV9 and TRBJ2-2, with 9 bases lining up with TRBD2. This CDR3 comprises 16 residues. Germline V gene sequence: CDR1 SGDLS, CDR2 YYNGEE. The V gene end was trimmed by 1 base and the J gene end by 6 bases; junction bases not matched to a gene: 7. This CDR3 is CASSVFSGSGSGELFF. The CDR3 DNA reads TGTGCCAGCAGCGTATTTAGCGGGAGTGGGTCCGGGGAGCTGTTTTTT.

This clonotype has a handful of counts. The chain is built from TRBV7-2 and TRBJ2-7; D call uncertain. Trimming took 0 bases from V and 0 from J, leaving 9 bases between them. Germline V lookup: CDR1 SGHTA, CDR2 FQGNSA. This CDR3 has 15 amino acids. CDR3 amino acids: CASSLAGTTSYEQYF. The CDR3 DNA is TGTGCCAGCAGCTTAGCGGGTACAACCTCCTACGAGCAGTACTTC. The variable domain in full, with the rest retrieved from reference TRBV7-2 and TRBJ2-7, is GAGVSQSPSNKVTEKGKDVELRCDPISGHTALYWYRQSLGQGLEFLIYFQGNSAPDKSGLPSDRFSAERTGGSVSTLTIQRTQQEDSAVYLCASSLAGTTSYEQYFGPGTRLTVT.

V and J are TRBV7-3 and TRBJ2-1; unclear D gene. V was shortened by 1 base and J by 6 bases, with 10 bases between the two germline ends. CDR1 and CDR2 from the germline V gene are SGHTA and FQGTGA. The CDR3 has 14 residues. The CDR3 nucleotides read TGTGCCAGCAGCTTAAATTGGCCCTTCAATGAGCAGTTCTTC. It specifies CASSLNWPFNEQFF.

The genes are TRBV7-9 and TRBJ1-5; D not certain. The germline V gene has CDR1 SEHNR and CDR2 FQNEAQ (reference sequence). Trimming pared 5 bases from V and 5 bases from J, leaving 13 bases between. CDR3 length: 14 residues. This chain's CDR3 is CASSLSGFHQPQHF. The CDR3 DNA reads as TGTGCCAGCAGCCTCTCGGGATTCCATCAGCCCCAGCATTTT.

This clonotype was picked up a small number of times. The genes are TRBV7-9 and TRBJ2-1, with D possibly being TRBD1 (7 bases). CDR1 SEHNR and CDR2 FQNEAQ come from the germline V gene (reference sequence). Trimming stripped 6 bases from V and 9 bases from J, with 18 bases between. CDR3 size: 14 residues. The CDR3: CASRPRTGLLEQFF. In nucleotides, the CDR3 is TGTGCCAGCAGACCCCGGACAGGACTACTTGAGCAGTTCTTC.

This clonotype was counted a few times. J is TRBJ2-7 and V is TRBV27; TRBD2 might be the D (6 bases). From germline, CDR1 is MNHEY and CDR2 SMNVEV (reference sequence). This CDR3 region has 15 residues. V was cut by 7 bases and J by 2 bases, with 18 bases left in between. DNA of the CDR3: TGTGCCAGCACCCCCTCCACGGGCGGGGCCTACGAGCAGTACTTC. The encoded protein is CASTPSTGGAYEQYF.

This clonotype was detected a few times. The chain combines TRBV24-1 with TRBJ2-5, with a possible D match to TRBD1 (6 bases). V was trimmed by 2 bases and J by 5 bases, leaving 14 bases between them. The CDR3 contains 15 residues. Germline lookup yields CDR1 KGHDR and CDR2 SFDVKD. CDR3 region: CATSDSRGVGETQYF. As DNA, the CDR3 is TGTGCCACCAGTGATTCCAGGGGCGTGGGCGAGACCCAGTACTTC.

This sequence joins TRBV5-6 and TRBJ2-3, with a weak D call TRBD1 (5 bases). CDR3 length: 16 amino acids. V was pared by 0 bases and J by 0 bases, with 11 bases between. Germline V gene sequence: CDR1 SGHDT, CDR2 YYEEEE. The DNA for the CDR3 is TGTGCCAGCAGCTTGGGTTGGACAATGAGCACAGATACGCAGTATTTT. Translated, it gives CASSLGWTMSTDTQYF.

The rearrangement links TRBV7-2 to TRBJ2-3; no clear D gene. Germline assignment: CDR1 SGHTA and CDR2 FQGNSA. V was trimmed by 5 bases and J by 0 bases, leaving 6 bases between them. The CDR3 spans 13 residues. DNA for the CDR3: TGTGCCAGCAGCAGGGCGAGCACAGATACGCAGTATTTT. This codes for CASSRASTDTQYF.

There are a few counts of this clonotype. V and J are TRBV20-1 and TRBJ2-2; no firm D call. This CDR3 has 13 residues. The V end lost 1 base, the J end lost 6 bases, and 9 bases lay between the germline ends. Germline V gene sequence: CDR1 DFQATT, CDR2 SNEGSKA (reference sequence). The CDR3 loop reads CSARAQRPGELFF. In DNA form, the CDR3 reads TGCAGTGCTAGAGCACAGAGACCCGGGGAGCTGTTTTTT.

This clonotype occurred many times. This chain joins TRBV9 and TRBJ2-3; tentatively, D is TRBD2 (5 bases). Trimming pared 3 bases from V and 6 bases from J, leaving 11 bases between. Looked up from germline, CDR1 is SGDLS and CDR2 is YYNGEE. The CDR3 length is 13 residues. CDR3 nucleotides: TGTGCCAGCAGCGAGGCGGTAGCGGATACGCAGTATTTT. Its protein is CASSEAVADTQYF.

The rearrangement joins TRBV15 to TRBJ2-5; no clear D. Germline values: CDR1 LNHNV, CDR2 YYDKDF (reference sequence). Trimming shortened V by 0 bases and J by 0 bases, and 8 bases separated the two germline ends. CDR3 size: 15 residues. CDR3 sequence: CATSRDRSDQETQYF. CDR3 sequence (DNA): TGTGCCACCAGCAGAGATCGGAGCGACCAAGAGACCCAGTACTTC.

The chain combines TRBV27 with TRBJ2-7, with no clear D. V was clipped by 5 bases and J by 1 base, with 12 bases between them. This CDR3 has 14 residues. Germline V lookup: CDR1 MNHEY, CDR2 SMNVEV (reference sequence). The DNA for the CDR3 is TGTGCCAGCAGTAAGCGATCGGGTTCCTACGAGCAGTACTTC. Translation: CASSKRSGSYEQYF.

This clonotype was seen a handful of times. This sequence joins TRBV10-3 and TRBJ1-2; weak D call: TRBD1 (6 bases). Trimming shortened V by 7 bases and J by 3 bases, and 15 bases separated the two germline ends. The germline V gene has CDR1 ENHRY and CDR2 SYGVKD. This CDR3 is built from 14 residues. CDR3 sequence (DNA): TGTGCCATCACGGGTAACAGGGAGGACTATGGCTACACCTTC. As protein: CAITGNREDYGYTF.

This clonotype was seen only a few times. This chain links TRBV14 with TRBJ2-7; 9 nucleotides align to TRBD1. V lost 4 bases, J lost 4 bases, and 11 bases stayed unmatched. In germline, CDR1 is SGHDN, CDR2 FVKESK. This CDR3 region has 16 residues. CDR3: CASSLFEGQGHYEQYF. DNA of the CDR3: TGTGCCAGCAGCCTCTTTGAGGGACAGGGACATTACGAGCAGTACTTC.